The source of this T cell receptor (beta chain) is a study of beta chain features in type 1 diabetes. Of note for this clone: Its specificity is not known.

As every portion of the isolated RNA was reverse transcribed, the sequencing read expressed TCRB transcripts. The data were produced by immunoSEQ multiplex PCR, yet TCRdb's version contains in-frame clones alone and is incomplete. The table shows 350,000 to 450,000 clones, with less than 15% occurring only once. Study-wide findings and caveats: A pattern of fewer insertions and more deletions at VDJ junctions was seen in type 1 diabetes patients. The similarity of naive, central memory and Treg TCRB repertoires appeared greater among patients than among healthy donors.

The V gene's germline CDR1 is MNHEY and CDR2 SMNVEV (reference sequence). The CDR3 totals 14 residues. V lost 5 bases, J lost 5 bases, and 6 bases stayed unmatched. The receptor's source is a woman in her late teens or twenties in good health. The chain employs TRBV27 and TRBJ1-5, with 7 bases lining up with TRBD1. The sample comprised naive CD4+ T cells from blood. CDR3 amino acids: CASSSTGAHQPQHF. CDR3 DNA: TGTGCCAGCAGTAGCACAGGGGCTCATCAGCCCCAGCATTTT.